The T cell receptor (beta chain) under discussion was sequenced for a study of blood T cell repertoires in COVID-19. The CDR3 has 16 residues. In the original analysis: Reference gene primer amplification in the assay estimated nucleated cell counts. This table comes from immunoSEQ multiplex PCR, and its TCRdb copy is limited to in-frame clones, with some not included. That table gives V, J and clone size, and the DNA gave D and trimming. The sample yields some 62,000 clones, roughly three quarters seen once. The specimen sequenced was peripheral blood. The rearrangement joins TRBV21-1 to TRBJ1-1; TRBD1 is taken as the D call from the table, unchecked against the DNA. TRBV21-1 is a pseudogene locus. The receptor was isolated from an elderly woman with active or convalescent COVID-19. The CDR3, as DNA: TGTGCCAGCAGCAAAGGGGGCCACAGGGGGATGGCTGAAGCTTTCTTT. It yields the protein CASSKGGHRGMAEAFF.